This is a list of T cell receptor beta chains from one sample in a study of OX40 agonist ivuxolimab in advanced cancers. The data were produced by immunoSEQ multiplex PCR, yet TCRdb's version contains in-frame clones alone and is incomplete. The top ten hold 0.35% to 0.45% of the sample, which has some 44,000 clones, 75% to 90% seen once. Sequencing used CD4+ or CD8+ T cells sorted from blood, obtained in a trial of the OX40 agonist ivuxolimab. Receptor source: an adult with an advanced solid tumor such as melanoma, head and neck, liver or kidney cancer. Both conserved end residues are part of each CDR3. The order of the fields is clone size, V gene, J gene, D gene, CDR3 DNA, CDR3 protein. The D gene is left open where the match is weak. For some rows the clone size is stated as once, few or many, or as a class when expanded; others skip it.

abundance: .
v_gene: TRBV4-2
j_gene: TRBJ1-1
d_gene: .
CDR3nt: TGTGCCAGCAGCCACAAACAGGGAAGAGATGGCACTGAAGCTTTCTTT
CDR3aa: CASSHKQGRDGTEAFF

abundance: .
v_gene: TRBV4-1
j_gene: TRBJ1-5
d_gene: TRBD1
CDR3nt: TGCGCCAGCAGCCTTGGGACAGGGGGCAATCAGCCCCAGCATTTT
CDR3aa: CASSLGTGGNQPQHF

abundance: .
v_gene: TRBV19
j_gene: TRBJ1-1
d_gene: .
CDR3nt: TGTGCCAGTAGTATAGTCCGGGGGAACACTGAAGCTTTCTTT
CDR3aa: CASSIVRGNTEAFF

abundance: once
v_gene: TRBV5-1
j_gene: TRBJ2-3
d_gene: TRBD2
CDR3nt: TGCGCCAGCAGCTTGGCCGGGCTAGCGGGAGCAGATACGCAGTATTTT
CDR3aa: CASSLAGLAGADTQYF

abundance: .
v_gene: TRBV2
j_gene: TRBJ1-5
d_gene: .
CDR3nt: TGTGCCAGCAGTGATTTAATTCAGTCTTCTGGCAATCAGCCCCAGCATTTT
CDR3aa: CASSDLIQSSGNQPQHF

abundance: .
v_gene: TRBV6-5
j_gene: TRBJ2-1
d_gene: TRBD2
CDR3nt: TGTGCCAGCAGTTCCGACGGGACTAGCCCAATCGGGAGGCAGTTCTTC
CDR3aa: CASSSDGTSPIGRQFF

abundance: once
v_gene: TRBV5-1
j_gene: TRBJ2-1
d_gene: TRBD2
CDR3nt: TGCGCCAGCAGCTTTAGCGGGGATTACAATGAGCAGTTCTTC
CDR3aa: CASSFSGDYNEQFF

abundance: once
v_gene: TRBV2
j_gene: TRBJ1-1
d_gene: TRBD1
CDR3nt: TGTGCCAGCAGATTAAACAGGGGTACTGAAGCTTTCTTT
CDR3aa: CASRLNRGTEAFF

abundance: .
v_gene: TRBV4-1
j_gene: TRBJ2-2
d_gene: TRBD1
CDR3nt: TGCGCCAGCAGGCGGACAGGGAACACCGGGGAGCTGTTTTTT
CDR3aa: CASRRTGNTGELFF

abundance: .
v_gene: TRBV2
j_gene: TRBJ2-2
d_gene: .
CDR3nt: TGTGCCAGCAGGTTACTGGGGTCAACCGGGGAGCTGTTTTTT
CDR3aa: CASRLLGSTGELFF

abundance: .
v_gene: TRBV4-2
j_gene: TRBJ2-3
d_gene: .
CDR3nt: TGTGCCAGCAGCCAAGACGGATCCACAGATACGCAGTATTTT
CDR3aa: CASSQDGSTDTQYF

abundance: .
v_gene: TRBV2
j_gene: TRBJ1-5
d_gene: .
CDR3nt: TGTGCCAGCAGTGAAGAGGCAATAAGCAATCAGCCCCAGCATTTT
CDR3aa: CASSEEAISNQPQHF

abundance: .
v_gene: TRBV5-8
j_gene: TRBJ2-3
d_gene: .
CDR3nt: TGTGCCAGCAGCCCGGGGTCCATTCGAACAGATACGCAGTATTTT
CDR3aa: CASSPGSIRTDTQYF

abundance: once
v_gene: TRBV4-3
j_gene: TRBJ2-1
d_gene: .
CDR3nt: TGCGCCAGCAGCCAAGAGGCTAGGGGGGGTACCGGTGAGCAGTTCTTC
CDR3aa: CASSQEARGGTGEQFF

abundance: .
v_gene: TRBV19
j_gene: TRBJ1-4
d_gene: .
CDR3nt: TGTGCCAGTAAAGACCCCGGGAATGAAAAACTGTTTTTT
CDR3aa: CASKDPGNEKLFF

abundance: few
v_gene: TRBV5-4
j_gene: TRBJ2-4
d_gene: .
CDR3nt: TGTGCCAGCAGCGGACCCCAAGATCAAGCCAAAAACATTCAGTACTTC
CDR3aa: CASSGPQDQAKNIQYF

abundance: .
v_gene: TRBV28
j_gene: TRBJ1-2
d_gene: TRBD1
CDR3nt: TGTGCCAGCAGCTTAGACGGGACAGCGATCTATGGCTACACCTTC
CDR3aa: CASSLDGTAIYGYTF

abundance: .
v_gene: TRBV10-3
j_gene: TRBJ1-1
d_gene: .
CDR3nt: TGTGCCATCAGTGGTGGGGCCCTGGGTGGCACTGAAGCTTTCTTT
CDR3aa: CAISGGALGGTEAFF

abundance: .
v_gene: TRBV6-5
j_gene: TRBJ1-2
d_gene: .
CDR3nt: TGTGCCAGCAGCCTCGGATCGGACTATGGCTACACCTTC
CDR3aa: CASSLGSDYGYTF

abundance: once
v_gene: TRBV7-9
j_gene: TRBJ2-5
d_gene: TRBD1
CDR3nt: TGTGCCAGCAGCTTATGGTGGTTTGACAGGGGCAGGGCTCAAGAGACCCAGTACTTC
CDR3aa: CASSLWWFDRGRAQETQYF

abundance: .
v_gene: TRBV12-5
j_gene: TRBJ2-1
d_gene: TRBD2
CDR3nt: TGTGCTAGTGGTCCGCCTCCGGGACTACGGTACCATGAGCAGTTCTTC
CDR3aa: CASGPPPGLRYHEQFF

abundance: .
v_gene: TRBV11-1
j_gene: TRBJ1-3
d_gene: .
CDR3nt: TGTGCCAGCAGCTTTTCGCCAACGGCACAGAGTGGAAACACCATATATTTT
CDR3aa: CASSFSPTAQSGNTIYF

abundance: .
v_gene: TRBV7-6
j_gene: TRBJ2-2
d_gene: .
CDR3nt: TGTGCCAGCAGGAGTAACAGGCGAAACACCGGGGAGCTGTTTTTT
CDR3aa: CASRSNRRNTGELFF

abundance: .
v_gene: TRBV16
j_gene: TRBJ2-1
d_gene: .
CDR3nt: TGTGCCAGCAGCCATGGTGAGCAGTTCTTC
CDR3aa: CASSHGEQFF

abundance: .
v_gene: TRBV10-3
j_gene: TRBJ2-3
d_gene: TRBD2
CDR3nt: TGTGCCATCAGTGCGGGACTAGCGGCAGATACGCAGTATTTT
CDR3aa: CAISAGLAADTQYF

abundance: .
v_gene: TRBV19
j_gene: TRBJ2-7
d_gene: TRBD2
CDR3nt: TGTGCCAGTAGTGCGACTAGCGGGCATTACTACGAGCAGTACTTC
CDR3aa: CASSATSGHYYEQYF

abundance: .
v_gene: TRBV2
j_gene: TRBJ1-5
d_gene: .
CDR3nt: TGTGCCAGCAGTGAAGCGCGTGGGAATCAGCCCCAGCATTTT
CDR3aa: CASSEARGNQPQHF

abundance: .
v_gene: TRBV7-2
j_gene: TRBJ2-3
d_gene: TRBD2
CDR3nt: TGTGCCAGCAGCTTACGGTTGGCGGGGGGGCCAGATACGCAGTATTTT
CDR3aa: CASSLRLAGGPDTQYF

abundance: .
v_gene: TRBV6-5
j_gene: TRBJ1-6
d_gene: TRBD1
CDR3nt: TGTGCCAGCAGAGGAACAGGGGGATGGTATTCACCCCTCCACTTT
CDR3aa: CASRGTGGWYSPLHF

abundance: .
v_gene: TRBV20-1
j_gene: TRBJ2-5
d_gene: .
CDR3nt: TGCAGTGCTCCCAAGGAGACCCAGTACTTC
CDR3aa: CSAPKETQYF

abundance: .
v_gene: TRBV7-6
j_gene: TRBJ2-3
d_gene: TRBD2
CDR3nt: TGTGCCAGCAGCTCCCAGGGGCCTAGCGGGACGTACACAGATACGCAGTATTTT
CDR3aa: CASSSQGPSGTYTDTQYF

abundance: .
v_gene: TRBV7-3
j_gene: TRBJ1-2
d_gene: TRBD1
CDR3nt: TGTGCCAGCAGCAGGAAAACAGGGGCCCATGGCTACACCTTC
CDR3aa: CASSRKTGAHGYTF